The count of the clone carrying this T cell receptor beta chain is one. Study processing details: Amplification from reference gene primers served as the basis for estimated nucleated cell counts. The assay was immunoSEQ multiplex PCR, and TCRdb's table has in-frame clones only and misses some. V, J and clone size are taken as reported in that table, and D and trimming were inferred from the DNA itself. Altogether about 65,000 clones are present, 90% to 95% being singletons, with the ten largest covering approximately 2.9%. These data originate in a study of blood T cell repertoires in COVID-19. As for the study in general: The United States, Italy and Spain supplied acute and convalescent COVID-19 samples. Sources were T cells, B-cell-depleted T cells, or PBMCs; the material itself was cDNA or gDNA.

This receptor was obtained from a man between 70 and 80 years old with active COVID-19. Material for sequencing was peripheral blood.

In DNA, the CDR3 is TGTGCCAGCTCACCAGGCAGTATCACCTACAATGAGCAGTTCTTC. Its translation: CASSPGSITYNEQFF. This chain uses TRBV18 with TRBJ2-1; D is uncertain. This CDR3 spans 15 amino acids. Deletions cut 2 bases from V and 2 bases from J, with 10 bases between. Germline V gene data show CDR1 as KGHSH and CDR2 as LQKENI. The whole variable domain, remainder taken from reference TRBV18 and TRBJ2-1, is NAGVMQNPRHLVRRRGQEARLRCSPMKGHSHVYWYRQLPEEGLKFMVYLQKENIIDESGMPKERFSAEFPKEGPSILRIQQVVRGDSAAYFCASSPGSITYNEQFFGPGTRLTVL.